A single sample gave rise to the 31 T cell receptor beta chains below, sequenced in a study of vaccination effects on CD4 cells after COVID-19. Upon completion of 10 to 11 days in culture, CD4+ T cells were isolated. Participants completed two doses of the BNT162b2 or mRNA-1273 vaccine. Antigens of these TCRs are unknown. The data were produced by immunoSEQ multiplex PCR, yet TCRdb's version contains in-frame clones alone and is incomplete. This sample carries roughly 40,000 clones, 55% to 80% of them seen once, and the ten largest clones take about 7.7%. The sample consisted of CD4+ T cells from PBMCs cultured without peptide, taken after COVID-19 vaccination. These receptors all stem from a human donor who received a COVID-19 vaccine.

This clone appeared a few times. The V and J genes are TRBV4-1 and TRBJ2-3; tentatively, D is TRBD1 or TRBD2 (5 bases each). CDR1 is MGHRA and CDR2 is YSYEKL in the germline V gene. V shed 0 bases and J shed 6 bases, with 13 bases lying between them. This CDR3 is 15 amino acids long. The CDR3 loop is CASSQDIRGGDTQYF. Written as DNA, the CDR3 is TGCGCCAGCAGCCAAGATATTCGTGGGGGTGATACGCAGTATTTT.

This clone was found a few times. The chain employs TRBV7-6 and TRBJ1-2; no reliable D call. Germline CDR1 reads SGHVS; CDR2 reads FNYEAQ. CDR3 length: 15 amino acids. V was clipped by 3 bases and J by 8 bases, with 19 bases between them. The CDR3 reads CASSLGYSRGGGYTF. The CDR3 DNA follows: TGTGCCAGCAGCTTGGGGTACTCCAGAGGCGGCGGCTACACCTTC.

This rearrangement joins TRBV11-2 to TRBJ2-5; 10 bases match TRBD2. Germline trimming cut 1 base from V and 4 bases from J; bases unmatched to any gene: 3. From germline, CDR1 is SGHAT and CDR2 FQNNGV. The CDR3 contains 15 residues. CDR3 coding DNA: TGTGCCAGCAGCTTAGGGACTAGCGGACCAGAGACCCAGTACTTC. This encodes CASSLGTSGPETQYF.

This chain joins TRBV6-4 and TRBJ2-1; 9 bases are shared with TRBD2. With V trimmed by 5 bases and J by 2 bases, 1 base remained unmatched. This CDR3 comprises 14 residues. From germline, CDR1 is MRHNA and CDR2 SNTAGT. Written as DNA, the CDR3 is TGTGCCAGCAGTCAGCGGGGGGCCTACAATGAGCAGTTCTTC. This encodes CASSQRGAYNEQFF.

The V gene is TRBV7-8, the J gene TRBJ2-3; TRBD2 matches 7 bases. The CDR3 extends over 20 amino acids. Trimming removed 0 bases from V and 0 bases from J; junction bases left unmatched: 15. The germline gives CDR1 SGHVS, CDR2 FQNEAQ. The CDR3 DNA reads as TGTGCCAGCAGCTTAGCCGGGGAGGGGTTAGCGGGTCTTAGCACAGATACGCAGTATTTT. This gives the protein CASSLAGEGLAGLSTDTQYF.

V and J are TRBV7-8 and TRBJ2-7, with D possibly matching TRBD1 (5 bases). CDR3 size: 14 residues. CDR1 SGHVS and CDR2 FQNEAQ come from the germline V gene. Trimming took off 6 bases at V and 0 bases at J, with 12 bases between the two ends. CDR3 amino acids: CASSYRYFSYEQYF. In nucleotides, the CDR3 is TGTGCCAGCAGTTACAGGTACTTCTCCTACGAGCAGTACTTC. Supplemented by reference TRBV7-8 and TRBJ2-7, the full variable domain reads GAGVSQSPRYKVAKRGQDVALRCDPISGHVSLFWYQQALGQGPEFLTYFQNEAQLDKSGLPSDRFFAERPEGSVSTLKIQRTQQEDSAVYLCASSYRYFSYEQYFGPGTRLTVT.

As to this clone: The CDR3 does not close with the conserved phenylalanine or tryptophan, likely indicating a read error. The DNA is omitted, as the CDR3 cannot be located on it reliably, and the CDR3 follows TCRdb's listing. The V gene is TRBV6-2 or TRBV6-3, the J gene TRBJ1-4; the table gives TRBD1 as D, unverified against the DNA. Germline loops: CDR1 MNHEY, CDR2 SVGEGT. The CDR3 is made up of 11 amino acids, end residues included. This CDR3 is CASSSGAPGVL.

The rearrangement uses TRBV11-3 and TRBJ2-2; 9 nucleotides align to TRBD2. CDR3 length: 20 amino acids. Germline CDR1 SGHNT, CDR2 YENEEA. V trimming: 5 bases; J trimming: 0 bases; junction bases outside the gene matches: 16. The CDR3 here is CASSQSHVLAGEANTGELFF. The CDR3 DNA follows: TGTGCCAGCAGCCAAAGCCATGTCTTAGCGGGAGAGGCGAACACCGGGGAGCTGTTTTTT.

This clone was detected only once. The chain is built from TRBV7-8 and TRBJ2-1; D may be TRBD1 or TRBD2 (5 bases each). The length of the CDR3 is 12 residues. Germline V gene data show CDR1 as SGHVS and CDR2 as FQNEAQ. Trimming removed 5 bases at V and 9 bases at J, with 11 bases between. Here the CDR3 reads CASSGGNSEQFF. DNA of the CDR3: TGTGCCAGCAGCGGGGGTAATAGTGAGCAGTTCTTC.

This chain uses TRBV18 with TRBJ2-6; no firm D call. Trimming took off 1 base at V and 0 bases at J, with 7 bases between the two ends. CDR1 is KGHSH, CDR2 LQKENI, per germline. This CDR3 comprises 16 residues. The CDR3 region has the DNA TGTGCCAGCTCACCACGTACGAACTCTGGGGCCAACGTCCTGACTTTC. It translates to CASSPRTNSGANVLTF.

The rearrangement joins TRBV7-9 to TRBJ1-1; weak D call: TRBD1 (5 bases). In germline, CDR1 is SEHNR, CDR2 FQNEAQ (reference sequence). V lost 1 base, J lost 0 bases, and 6 bases lay in between. CDR3 size: 14 residues. The CDR3 nucleotides read TGTGCCAGCAGCTTAGTGGGGGTGAACACTGAAGCTTTCTTT. Protein sequence: CASSLVGVNTEAFF. Combining the CDR3 with reference TRBV7-9 and TRBJ1-1 gives the whole variable domain DTGVSQNPRHKITKRGQNVTFRCDPISEHNRLYWYRQTLGQGPEFLTYFQNEAQLEKSRLLSDRFSAERPKGSFSTLEIQRTEQGDSAMYLCASSLVGVNTEAFFGQGTRLTVV.

The rearrangement joins TRBV28 to TRBJ2-3; D tentatively fits TRBD1 or TRBD2 (7 bases each). CDR1 is MDHEN, CDR2 SYDVKM, per germline. With 7 bases removed from V and 1 base from J, the gap between germline ends came to 24 bases. The CDR3 is 18 amino acids. The CDR3 loop is CASTYPAGEGARTDTQYF. The CDR3 DNA follows: TGTGCCAGCACCTACCCCGCAGGGGAGGGGGCCCGCACAGATACGCAGTATTTT.

This clone was picked up a small number of times. The V call is TRBV28, the J call TRBJ2-7, with D perhaps TRBD1 (6 bases). CDR1 is MDHEN and CDR2 is SYDVKM in the germline V gene. The V end was cut by 3 bases, the J end by 0 bases, with 15 bases between. There are 16 residues in the CDR3. The CDR3 nucleotides are TGTGCCAGCAGTTTCTTGGACAGCGCCTACTCCTACGAGCAGTACTTC. Translated: CASSFLDSAYSYEQYF. The full variable domain, completed using reference TRBV28 and TRBJ2-7, is DVKVTQSSRYLVKRTGEKVFLECVQDMDHENMFWYRQDPGLGLRLIYFSYDVKMKEKGDIPEGYSVSREKKERFSLILESASTNQTSMYLCASSFLDSAYSYEQYFGPGTRLTVT.

This chain links TRBV6-5 with TRBJ1-2, with 8 bases matching TRBD1. The CDR3 is 14 residues long. V was clipped by 6 bases and J by 5 bases; unmatched bases: 8. CDR1 is MNHEY, CDR2 SVGAGI, per germline. CDR3 nucleotide sequence: TGTGCCAGCAGGCACGGGACAGGAACATATGGCTACACCTTC. This sequence encodes CASRHGTGTYGYTF.

This clone has only a few counts. V is TRBV19 and J is TRBJ2-2, with TRBD2 as a possible D gene (7 bases). Germline assignment: CDR1 LNHDA and CDR2 SQIVND (reference sequence). Trimming removed 6 bases from V and 6 bases from J, with 14 bases in between. This CDR3 is built from 14 residues. In DNA, the CDR3 is TGTGCCAGTAGGAGGACTAGACAGGCCGGGGAGCTGTTTTTT. Its translation: CASRRTRQAGELFF. Looking up the rest from reference TRBV19 and TRBJ2-2 gives the full variable domain: DGGITQSPKYLFRKEGQNVTLSCEQNLNHDAMYWYRQDPGQGLRLIYYSQIVNDFQKGDIAEGYSVSREKKESFPLTVTSAQKNPTAFYLCASRRTRQAGELFFGEGSRLTVL.

The chain uses TRBV5-1 and TRBJ2-5; tentative D call: TRBD2 (5 bases). Germline V CDR1 and CDR2: SGHRS, YFSETQ. There are 16 residues in the CDR3. V shed 4 bases and J shed 1 base, with 17 bases lying between them. DNA for the CDR3: TGCGCCAGCAGCAACCGACTTACAGAGGGCCAAGAGACCCAGTACTTC. It translates to CASSNRLTEGQETQYF. The entire variable domain, with the rest obtained from reference TRBV5-1 and TRBJ2-5, is as follows: KAGVTQTPRYLIKTRGQQVTLSCSPISGHRSVSWYQQTPGQGLQFLFEYFSETQRNKGNFPGRFSGRQFSNSRSEMNVSTLELGDSALYLCASSNRLTEGQETQYFGPGTRLLVL.

The rearrangement joins TRBV30 to TRBJ1-4, with D perhaps TRBD1 (5 bases). The ends were cut back, 4 bases at V and 7 bases at J, with 10 bases in the middle. The CDR3 has 12 residues. Germline values: CDR1 GTSNPN, CDR2 SVGIG (reference sequence). CDR3 nucleotide sequence: TGTGCCTGGACTATACAGGCTGAAAAACTGTTTTTT. Encoded protein: CAWTIQAEKLFF.

For this clone: Relative to the germline gene, one junction end is altered; a read error may explain this. The rearrangement links TRBV12-3 or TRBV12-4 to TRBJ2-3; D tentatively reads TRBD1 or TRBD2 (5 bases each). The CDR3 contains 11 residues. The CDR3 sequence: CASNRFGELDF. The DNA of the CDR3 is TGTGCCAGCAACAGGTTCGGGGAGCTGGATTTT.

The V call is TRBV6-5, the J call TRBJ1-4, with D maybe TRBD1 (5 bases). Trimming removed 10 bases at V and 4 bases at J, with 19 bases between. In germline, CDR1 is MNHEY, CDR2 SVGAGI. The CDR3 totals 15 residues. The CDR3: CATRGTTADNEKLFF. In DNA form, the CDR3 reads TGTGCCACCCGAGGGACCACAGCAGATAATGAAAAACTGTTTTTT.

This chain links TRBV2 with TRBJ2-2; either TRBD1 or TRBD2 may supply D (7 bases each). Trimming left V 7 bases short and J 5 bases short, with 26 bases between. Germline CDR1 and CDR2: SNHLY and FYNNEI. CDR3 length equals 18 residues. The CDR3 loop is CASTLIGGGDGRTGELFF. Written as DNA, the CDR3 is TGTGCCAGCACTCTTATAGGGGGCGGGGACGGGAGGACCGGGGAGCTGTTTTTT.

This clone appeared once. This sequence joins TRBV19 and TRBJ1-6; no firm D call. CDR3 length: 16 residues. In germline, CDR1 is LNHDA, CDR2 SQIVND (reference sequence). V lost 9 bases to trimming and J lost 7 bases, with 22 bases between them. CDR3 DNA sequence: TGTGCCAGAAAGAAAAAAGCGACACTAGACAATTCACCCCTCCACTTT. Amino acids: CARKKKATLDNSPLHF.

The chain has TRBV27 and TRBJ1-4; 8 nucleotides agree with TRBD1. This CDR3 has 14 residues. From germline, CDR1 is MNHEY and CDR2 SMNVEV (reference sequence). Unmatched junction bases numbered 7, after V lost 6 bases and J lost 7 bases. The CDR3 region is CASRSGGSVEKLFF. The DNA of the CDR3 is TGTGCCAGCAGATCAGGGGGCTCGGTTGAAAAACTGTTTTTT. Using reference TRBV27 and TRBJ1-4 for the parts outside the CDR3, the full variable domain is EAQVTQNPRYLITVTGKKLTVTCSQNMNHEYMSWYRQDPGLGLRQIYYSMNVEVTDKGDVPEGYKVSRKEKRNFPLILESPSPNQTSLYFCASRSGGSVEKLFFGSGTQLSVL.

The chain has TRBV3-1 (or the pseudogene TRBV3-2) and TRBJ2-5, with no clear D. Germline lookup yields CDR1 LGHDT and CDR2 YNNKEL (reference sequence). This CDR3 spans 15 amino acids. The ends were cut back, 0 bases at V and 0 bases at J, with 8 bases in the middle. This CDR3 is CASSQDSGYQETQYF. DNA for the CDR3: TGTGCCAGCAGCCAAGATTCCGGGTACCAAGAGACCCAGTACTTC.

This clone was seen only once. This rearrangement joins TRBV6-5 to TRBJ2-7, with D tentatively TRBD2 (6 bases). Germline V lookup: CDR1 MNHEY, CDR2 SVGAGI. Between the trimmed V and J ends, which lost 7 bases and 0 bases, there was a span of 10 bases. The CDR3 contains 13 residues. The CDR3 is CASMRGLSYEQYF. The CDR3 coding sequence is TGTGCCAGCATGAGGGGACTCTCCTACGAGCAGTACTTC.

This clone was picked up a small number of times. The CDR3 region has the DNA TGTGCCACCAGCAGGACCTGGGGTTCACCCCTCCACTTT. Residues: CATSRTWGSPLHF. This sequence joins TRBV15 and TRBJ1-6; no clear D gene. CDR3 size: 13 residues. From germline, CDR1 is LNHNV and CDR2 YYDKDF (reference sequence). With 3 bases removed from V and 9 bases from J, the gap between germline ends came to 9 bases.

The chain combines TRBV27 with TRBJ1-5, with D uncertain. Germline V gene lookup returns CDR1 MNHEY and CDR2 SMNVEV (reference sequence). V lost 2 bases and J lost 4, with 6 bases in between. The CDR3 has 13 amino acids. This CDR3 reads CASSLGPNQPQHF. The CDR3 nucleotides read TGTGCCAGCAGTTTAGGACCAAATCAGCCCCAGCATTTT.

CDR3 loop: CASSLLSGTNTGELFF. CDR3 nucleotide sequence: TGTGCCAGCAGCTTGTTGTCGGGAACGAACACCGGGGAGCTGTTTTTT. V usage is TRBV7-7 and J usage is TRBJ2-2; D is perhaps TRBD2 (5 bases). CDR3 length: 16 residues. V was clipped by 3 bases and J by 0 bases, with 11 bases between them. CDR1 is SSHAT and CDR2 is FNYEAQ in the germline V gene (reference sequence).

Comment on this clone: Mismatch with germline at one junction end may stem from a read error. The chain employs TRBV7-8 and TRBJ1-1, with a tentative D call TRBD1 (5 bases). Germline lookup yields CDR1 SGHVS and CDR2 FQNEAQ. The CDR3 is 12 residues long. CDR3 DNA: TGTGCCAGCAGCCAAGTCCGAGGTGGGACGGCATTT. Amino acid sequence: CASSQVRGGTAF.

The genes are TRBV2 and TRBJ2-7, with D perhaps matching TRBD1 or TRBD2 (5 bases each). The CDR3 is 15 residues long. Germline lookup yields CDR1 SNHLY and CDR2 FYNNEI. V was trimmed by 4 bases and J by 2 bases, leaving 15 bases between them. CDR3 loop: CASSVPGRITYEQYF. CDR3 DNA sequence: TGTGCCAGCAGTGTGCCGGGACGGATAACCTACGAGCAGTACTTC. Based on the CDR3 plus reference TRBV2 and TRBJ2-7, the full variable domain is EPEVTQTPSHQVTQMGQEVILRCVPISNHLYFYWYRQILGQKVEFLVSFYNNEISEKSEIFDDQFSVERPDGSNFTLKIRSTKLEDSAMYFCASSVPGRITYEQYFGPGTRLTVT.

This clone was seen a handful of times. The J gene is TRBJ2-1, the V gene TRBV12-3 or TRBV12-4, with D uncertain. The CDR3 spans 11 residues. V was clipped by 4 bases and J by 4 bases, with 2 bases between them. CDR3 DNA sequence: TGTGCCAGCAGTTCTTACAATGAGCAGTTCTTC. It codes for CASSSYNEQFF.

V and J are TRBV19 and TRBJ2-2; TRBD1 agrees at 9 bases. The V gene's germline CDR1 is LNHDA and CDR2 SQIVND (reference sequence). V was clipped by 0 bases and J by 7 bases; unmatched bases: 6. The CDR3 is 16 amino acids. CDR3: CASSIEGTGSSGELFF. The CDR3 region has the DNA TGTGCCAGTAGTATAGAAGGGACAGGGTCCAGCGGGGAGCTGTTTTTT.